A single sample gave rise to the 29 T cell receptor delta chains below, sequenced in a study of gamma-delta T cells after stem cell transplantation. TCRdb reanalysed the RT-PCR reads via CATT. The table includes more than 2,500 delta-chain clones, approximately 4% detected once. The specimen sequenced was gamma-delta T cells. These TCRs come from a human donor. It is not recorded whose cells these are; they may come from a transplant donor.

This clone has only a few counts. A much larger clone differs by one base, so this may be a read error. This rearrangement joins TRDV2 to TRDJ1, with 12 bases matching TRDD3. This CDR3 contains 16 residues. The V and J ends lost 0 bases and 3 bases, in that order; junction bases with no gene match: 4. Germline V gene sequence: CDR1 GEAIGNYY, CDR2 EKD. DNA for the CDR3: TGTGCCTGTGACACCCTACTGGGGGATACCGCCGATAAACTCATCTTT. This sequence encodes CACDTLLGDTADKLIF.

This clone was recorded a few times. A far larger clone is one nucleotide away, so this likely arose from a read error. J is TRDJ3 and V is TRDV2; 12 bases are a match to TRDD3. Unmatched junction bases numbered 5, after V lost 0 bases and J lost 0 bases. The germline V gene encodes CDR1 GEAIGNYY and CDR2 EKD. This CDR3 is built from 20 residues. The CDR3 DNA follows: TGTGCCTGTGACACCCTACTGGGGGATACTCACTCCTGGGACACCCGACAGATGTTTTTC. Amino acid sequence: CACDTLLGDTHSWDTRQMFF.

This chain joins TRDV2 and TRDJ1; D is possibly TRDD3 (6 bases). The CDR3 contains 15 residues. Germline CDR1 and CDR2: GEAIGNYY and EKD. V lost 3 bases and J 2 bases, leaving 15 bases between the germline ends. The CDR3 spells CACDVLGPLTDKLIF. In DNA form, the CDR3 reads TGTGCCTGTGACGTACTGGGACCCTTAACCGATAAACTCATCTTT.

The CDR3 DNA reads as TGTGCCTGTGACACCGTGCAACCTACGGGGGGATTTCGCGATAAACTCATCTTT. Protein product: CACDTVQPTGGFRDKLIF. The chain combines TRDV2 with TRDJ1, with TRDD3 matching over 7 bases. There are 18 residues in the CDR3. Germline CDR1 and CDR2: GEAIGNYY and EKD. V shed 0 bases, J shed 4 bases, and the junction held 16 bases outside the gene matches.

A few counts support this clone. This may come from a read error, since a much larger clone is one base off. This chain joins TRDV2 and TRDJ1; no clear D. Trimming left V 7 bases short and J 0 bases short, with 17 bases between. The germline V gene has CDR1 GEAIGNYY and CDR2 EKD. CDR3 size: 15 residues. In DNA, the CDR3 is TGTGCCTGCCTAAAGCTGGAAGGGGACACCGATAAACTCATCTTT. Translated: CACLKLEGDTDKLIF.

This clone came up a few times. A much more abundant neighbour one base away suggests this may be a read error. The rearrangement joins TRDV2 to TRDJ1; TRDD3 is a possible D gene (5 bases). CDR1 GEAIGNYY and CDR2 EKD come from the germline V gene. The CDR3 covers 16 residues. V lost 2 bases and J 4 bases, leaving 19 bases between the germline ends. CDR3 bases: TGTGCCTGTGACATCCTGGAAGGGGGCATTGGCGATAAACTCATCTTT. It is translated as CACDILEGGIGDKLIF.

The chain couples TRDV2 to TRDJ1; 12 bases line up with TRDD3. Germline V lookup: CDR1 GEAIGNYY, CDR2 EKD. V shed 0 bases and J 0 bases; nucleotides not matched to a gene: 7. The length of the CDR3 is 18 residues. For the CDR3, the DNA is TGTGCCTGTGACACCGTGTCTGGGGGATACGCGTACACCGATAAACTCATCTTT. Amino acid sequence: CACDTVSGGYAYTDKLIF.

On this clone itself: A single base separates this from a much larger clone, so it may be a read error. This sample includes further DNA sequences coding for the same CDR3. The chain links TRDV2 to TRDJ1; 10 nucleotides line up with TRDD3. The CDR3 is 16 amino acids. Per the germline V gene, CDR1 is GEAIGNYY and CDR2 is EKD. The CDR3 region is CACDTVGGYGADKLIF. CDR3 coding DNA: TGTGCCTGTGACACCGTGGGGGGATACGGAGCCGATAAGCTCATCTTT.

Regarding this clone: A far larger clone differs by one base, so this is likely a read error. The chain joins TRDV2 to TRDJ1; TRDD3 aligns across 9 bases. V shed 2 bases, J shed 11 bases, and the junction held 14 bases outside the gene matches. The CDR3 has 15 amino acids. Germline CDR1 is GEAIGNYY and CDR2 is EKD. The chain's CDR3 is CACDRVGDTTGSLIF. As DNA, the CDR3 is TGTGCCTGTGACAGAGTCGGGGATACGACGGGAAGTCTCATCTTT.

This clone rates as medium-sized. The chain links TRDV2 to TRDJ1; 11 positions agree with TRDD3. Trimming at V came to 0 bases and at J to 4 bases, leaving 6 bases not matched to a gene. The CDR3 is made up of 16 amino acids. Germline V gives CDR1 GEAIGNYY, CDR2 EKD. The CDR3 DNA reads as TGTGCCTGTGACACCGTTGGTGGGGGATACGACGATAAACTCATCTTT. It specifies CACDTVGGGYDDKLIF.

This clone is labeled as medium-sized. V is TRDV2 and J is TRDJ1; 10 positions agree with TRDD3. The V gene end was trimmed by 2 bases and the J gene end by 2 bases; junction bases not matched to a gene: 7. The CDR3 has 16 residues. The germline V gene encodes CDR1 GEAIGNYY and CDR2 EKD. The CDR3 reads CACDNLGDIRTDKLIF. DNA of the CDR3: TGTGCCTGTGACAACCTGGGGGATATAAGAACCGATAAACTCATCTTT.

This clone has just a few counts. This is likely an artifact of a read error, given a far larger clone one base away. This chain joins TRDV2 and TRDJ1; D may be TRDD3 (6 bases). The germline V and J ends were trimmed by 2 bases and 3 bases, with 12 bases remaining between them. The CDR3 sequence is 14 residues long. Germline lookup yields CDR1 GEAIGNYY and CDR2 EKD. This CDR3 reads CACDKPGDSDKLIF. CDR3 nucleotides: TGTGCCTGTGACAAGCCGGGGGACTCCGATAAACTCATCTTT.

This clone was counted a few times. The CDR3 here is CACDQLRTGVQADKLIF. DNA of the CDR3: TGTGCCTGTGACCAACTACGAACTGGGGTTCAAGCCGATAAACTCATCTTT. The chain recombines TRDV2 with TRDJ1; 7 bases are shared with TRDD3. Germline V gene lookup returns CDR1 GEAIGNYY and CDR2 EKD. V shed 3 bases, J shed 3 bases, and the junction held 15 bases outside the gene matches. The CDR3 has 17 amino acids.

Of note for this clone: It differs at one base from a far larger clone, so likely a read error. The same CDR3 also results from other DNA sequences found in this sample. The V and J genes are TRDV2 and TRDJ2, with 12 bases identical to TRDD3. The CDR3 contains 17 residues. The V gene's germline CDR1 is GEAIGNYY and CDR2 EKD. CDR3 nucleotide sequence: TGCGCCTGTGACCGATTACTGGGGGATACCGGGACAGCACAACTCTTCTTT. As protein: CACDRLLGDTGTAQLFF.

The chain combines TRDV2 with TRDJ1; maybe TRDD3 (6 bases). The germline V gene has CDR1 GEAIGNYY and CDR2 EKD. The germline V and J ends were trimmed by 0 bases and 5 bases, with 18 bases remaining between them. The CDR3 is 16 residues long. The CDR3 spells CACDTGFGKDTDKLIF. Written as DNA, the CDR3 is TGTGCCTGTGACACCGGATTCGGAAAAGATACGGATAAACTCATCTTT.

On this clone: TCRdb's protein for this DNA is that of a much larger clone and differs from the translation at residue 12, likely a read error; the protein shown is the DNA translation. V gene TRDV2 combines with J gene TRDJ1, with TRDD3 matching over 7 bases. The V segment lost 0 bases and the J segment 1 base; nucleotides outside the gene matches: 13. The CDR3 totals 18 residues. Germline assignment: CDR1 GEAIGNYY and CDR2 EKD. The CDR3 loop is CACDTMPSTGEGTDKLIF. In DNA, the CDR3 is TGTGCCTGTGACACCATGCCTTCGACTGGGGAAGGCACCGATAAACTCATCTTT.

By share, this clone counts as medium-sized. The CDR3 nucleotides are TGTGCCTGTGACACCGTGCTGGGGGATAGTCGAGGCACCGATAAACTCATCTTT. Translated: CACDTVLGDSRGTDKLIF. The chain has TRDV2 and TRDJ1, with 10 bases lining up with TRDD3. Looked up from germline, CDR1 is GEAIGNYY and CDR2 is EKD. This CDR3 region has 18 residues. The trim removed 0 bases at V and 1 base at J, leaving 10 bases unmatched.

The table lists this clone with a few counts. The chain employs TRDV2 and TRDJ1, with D hard to call. The V end lost 4 bases, the J end lost 0 bases, and 14 bases lay between the germline ends. The CDR3 has 15 amino acids. Germline CDR1 is GEAIGNYY and CDR2 is EKD. In nucleotides, the CDR3 is TGTGCCTGTGATGCGGTCGGTCTAAACACCGATAAACTCATCTTT. Amino acid sequence: CACDAVGLNTDKLIF.

As regards this clone: This may arise from a read error, as a much more abundant clone is one base away. V is TRDV2 and J is TRDJ1; maybe TRDD3 (5 bases). There are 15 residues in the CDR3. Germline V lookup: CDR1 GEAIGNYY, CDR2 EKD. CDR3 coding DNA: TGTGCCCGTGACTCGGTGGGATCGTACACCGATAAACTCATCTTT. Protein product: CARDSVGSYTDKLIF.

This clone was seen more than once but under ten times. The chain carries TRDV2 and TRDJ1; no firm D call. The CDR3 has 15 amino acids. The ends were cut back, 3 bases at V and 3 bases at J, with 16 bases in the middle. Germline lookup yields CDR1 GEAIGNYY and CDR2 EKD. CDR3 residues: CACDPLEDFPDKLIF. The DNA for the CDR3 is TGTGCCTGTGACCCCCTAGAGGATTTTCCCGATAAACTCATCTTT.

Relative to its sample, this clone is medium-sized. The same CDR3 arises from other DNA sequences in this sample as well. This chain joins TRDV2 and TRDJ1; the match to TRDD3 covers 12 bases. The V and J ends lost 2 bases and 2 bases, in that order; junction bases with no gene match: 11. This CDR3 contains 18 residues. Per germline, CDR1 GEAIGNYY and CDR2 EKD. CDR3 in amino acids: CACDKLLGDTRPTDKLIF. CDR3 nucleotides: TGTGCCTGTGACAAACTCCTGGGGGATACGCGGCCTACCGATAAACTCATCTTT.

This clone has only a few counts. The rearrangement uses TRDV2 and TRDJ1; 10 positions match TRDD3. V lost 3 bases and J lost 4; bases outside the gene matches: 10. Germline assignment: CDR1 GEAIGNYY and CDR2 EKD. CDR3 size: 16 residues. The CDR3 reads CACDSLGGGYSDKLIF. The DNA of the CDR3 is TGTGCCTGTGACTCACTTGGTGGGGGATACAGCGATAAACTCATCTTT.

Remarks on this clone: A clone one base away is much larger, so this may be a read error. Additional DNA sequences in this sample encode the identical CDR3. This chain connects TRDV2 to TRDJ1; 9 bases match TRDD3. V shed 3 bases and J 4 bases; nucleotides not matched to a gene: 17. The CDR3 covers 18 residues. The germline V gene has CDR1 GEAIGNYY and CDR2 EKD. CDR3 in amino acids: CACDQVLGDTLLDDKLIF. The CDR3 region has the DNA TGTGCCTGTGACCAAGTACTAGGGGATACGCTACTGGACGATAAACTCATCTTT.

By its share, this clone is large. Additional DNA sequences in this sample encode the identical CDR3. V usage is TRDV2 and J usage is TRDJ1, with TRDD3 identical over 13 bases. V gave up 3 bases and J gave up 8 bases; unmatched junction bases: 5. Germline assignment: CDR1 GEAIGNYY and CDR2 EKD. CDR3 size: 14 residues. CDR3: CACDPLLGDTKLIF. CDR3 bases: TGTGCCTGTGACCCTTTACTGGGGGATACGAAACTCATCTTT.

Notes on this clone: A far larger clone is off by one base, so a read error is likely. This sample includes further DNA sequences coding for the same CDR3. The chain links TRDV2 to TRDJ1; 10 bases fit TRDD3. From germline, CDR1 is GEAIGNYY and CDR2 EKD. There are 15 residues in the CDR3. The CDR3 here is CACDTVGGYSDKLIF. For the CDR3, the DNA is TGTGCCTGTGACACCGTTGGGGGATACTCGGATAAACTCATCTTC.

This clone is medium-sized within its sample. This chain uses TRDV1 with TRDJ1; 11 positions match TRDD3. J was trimmed by 0 bases and V by 3 bases; bases with no gene match: 9. Germline assignment: CDR1 TSWWSYY and CDR2 QGS. This CDR3 region has 18 residues. CDR3 residues: CALGDYWGIRPDTDKLIF. CDR3 sequence (DNA): TGTGCTCTTGGGGACTATTGGGGGATACGCCCTGACACCGATAAACTCATCTTT.

This clone was detected a few times. This probably arose from a read error, given a far larger clone one base away. In the same sample, other DNA sequences code for this CDR3. The V and J genes are TRDV2 and TRDJ1, with 9 nucleotides matching TRDD3. CDR3 length: 18 residues. With 3 bases clipped from V and 0 bases from J, the junction kept 13 bases outside the gene matches. The germline V gene encodes CDR1 GEAIGNYY and CDR2 EKD. DNA of the CDR3: TGTGCCTGTGACCCCCTACTGGGGGAGATACAGTACACCGATAAACTCATCTTT. Its protein is CACDPLLGEIQYTDKLIF.

In regard to this clone: This may stem from a read error, because a much larger clone lies one nucleotide away. The chain recombines TRDV2 with TRDJ1; weak D call: TRDD3 (5 bases). CDR3 length equals 16 residues. Germline CDR1 GEAIGNYY, CDR2 EKD. V dropped 3 bases and J dropped 4 bases, with 20 bases sitting between them. For the CDR3, the DNA is TGTGCCTGTGACGCCCTGGAAGGGGGCATTGGCGATAAACTCATCTTT. Encoded protein: CACDALEGGIGDKLIF.

This clone was detected a few times. A clone one base away is much larger, so this may be a read error. Other DNA sequences within the sample encode an identical CDR3. The genes are TRDV2 and TRDJ1, with TRDD3 identical over 9 bases. Germline assignment: CDR1 GEAIGNYY and CDR2 EKD. This CDR3 is built from 14 residues. CDR3 DNA: TGTGCCTGCGACAGTCTGGGGGATGGCGATAAACTCATCTTT. Translation: CACDSLGDGDKLIF.